The present entry profiles one T cell receptor (beta chain) with its context. Semi-nested PCR with Nested Universal Primer A followed constant-region reverse priming of full-length variable regions. TCRdb processed the 5' RACE reads anew with MiXCR; each CDR3 protein has one entry. The sample has about 42,000 distinct CDR3 sequences; about 30% are singletons. Germline V CDR1 and CDR2: LGHDT, YNNKEL (reference sequence). The CDR3 consists of 14 residues. V lost 3 bases, J lost 3 bases, and 3 bases stayed unmatched. The TCR originated in a female donor with breast cancer. Sequencing was carried out using tumor-infiltrating memory CD4+ T cells sorted from the breast tumor. Subset in this sample: memory CD4+ T cells, CD4+CD45RO+CD25-. The chain has TRBV3-1 and TRBJ1-2; 8 bases are a match to TRBD1. CDR3 sequence reads: CASSHGQGDYGYTF. The CDR3 coding sequence is TGTGCCAGCAGCCACGGACAGGGCGACTATGGCTACACCTTC.